This T cell receptor beta chain appears in the sequencing data of a study of CD8 T cells in ankylosing spondylitis. Findings and caveats of the study: Roughly eight highly homologous variants made up a TCR beta motif that seemed to typify ankylosing spondylitis blood. Earlier studies detected some motif variants in reactive arthritis synovial fluid and blood.

This clonotype has a handful of counts. Antigen: not known. After removal of 6 bases from V and 15 bases from J, the junction contained 14 bases not matched to a gene. The CDR3 is 13 amino acids. Quantitative barcoded 5'-RACE was used to prepare TCR beta libraries. Using its own MiXCR run on the 5' RACE reads, TCRdb lists one record per CDR3 protein. Among fewer than 500,000 distinct CDR3 sequences listed, under 25% were seen once. Input material: blood, either unsorted or a sorted T cell fraction (not recorded which). This TCR was recovered from a male donor with ankylosing spondylitis. The chain has TRBV12-3 or TRBV12-4 and TRBJ2-1; 7 nucleotides match TRBD2. As DNA, the CDR3 is TGTGCCAGCAGCCCCCCTAGCGGAACCCCTGGGTTCTTC. Protein product: CASSPPSGTPGFF.